This paragraph reports one TCR beta chain. Antigen unknown. MiXCR was run by TCRdb on the reads, yielding one entry per CDR3 protein. The table records about 490,000 distinct CDR3 sequences, 26% of them present only once. This sample is drawn from a study of T cell repertoires in cytomegalovirus infection. Study overall: Public TCR beta signatures were indicative of both CMV infection and a matching HLA type.

CDR1 and CDR2 from the germline V gene are DFQATT and SNEGSKA (reference sequence). The CDR3 contains 13 residues. The trim removed 5 bases at V and 5 bases at J, leaving 7 bases unmatched. Study results and caveats: HLA-C-restricted CMV-specific TCR beta clonotypes prevailed in the ex vivo response. Public TCR beta family frequency separated CMV-and-HLA carriers, including in an independent cohort.

The chain employs TRBV20-1 and TRBJ1-1, with 8 bases that match TRBD1. What was sequenced was PBMCs. The source is a human donor in good health (CMV status not recorded). Some clones in this sample may be carry-over from other donors' samples. The CDR3 sequence is CSAGGQDQTEAFF. Written as DNA, the CDR3 is TGCAGTGCTGGGGGACAGGATCAAACTGAAGCTTTCTTT.